Sequencing of this TCR beta chain was carried out in a study of blood T cell repertoires in COVID-19. Study-wide background: Spain, Italy and the United States supplied samples that represented acute and convalescent COVID-19. T cells, B-cell-depleted T cells, or PBMCs provided the cDNA or gDNA that served as material.

In the original workflow: Amplification of reference gene primers provided the estimated nucleated cell counts. The data were produced by immunoSEQ multiplex PCR, yet TCRdb's version contains in-frame clones alone and is incomplete. From that table come the V and J calls and clone size; the DNA was used to work out D and trimming. The sample yields 70,000 to 100,000 clones, 90% to 95% seen once. V shed 0 bases and J 13 bases; nucleotides not matched to a gene: 13. From germline, CDR1 is ENHRY and CDR2 SYGVKD. This CDR3 is 17 amino acids long. The gene calls are TRBV10-3 and TRBJ2-1, with 12 nucleotides matching TRBD2. The sample taken for sequencing was peripheral blood. The clonotype originates from a man aged 55 to 69 with acute or convalescent COVID-19. The CDR3 DNA is TGTGCCATCAGTGAGTCGAAGTCTAGCGGGAGGGCGGGTACCCAGTTCTTC. It yields the protein CAISESKSSGRAGTQFF.